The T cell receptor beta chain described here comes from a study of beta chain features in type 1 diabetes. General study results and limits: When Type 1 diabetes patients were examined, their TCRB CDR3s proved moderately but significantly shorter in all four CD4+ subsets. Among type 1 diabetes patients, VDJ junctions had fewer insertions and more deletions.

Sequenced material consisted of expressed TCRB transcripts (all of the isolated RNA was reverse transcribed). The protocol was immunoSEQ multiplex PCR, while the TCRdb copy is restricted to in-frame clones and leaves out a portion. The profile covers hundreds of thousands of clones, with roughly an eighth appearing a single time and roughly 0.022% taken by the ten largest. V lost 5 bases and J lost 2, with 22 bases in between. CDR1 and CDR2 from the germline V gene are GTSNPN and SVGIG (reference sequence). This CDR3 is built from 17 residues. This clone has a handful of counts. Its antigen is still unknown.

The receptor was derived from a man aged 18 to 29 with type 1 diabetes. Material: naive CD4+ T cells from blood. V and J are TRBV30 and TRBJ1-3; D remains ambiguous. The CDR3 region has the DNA TGTGCCTGGCAGACCCAGTTGATCTTGGTCCCTGGAAACACCATATATTTT. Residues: CAWQTQLILVPGNTIYF.